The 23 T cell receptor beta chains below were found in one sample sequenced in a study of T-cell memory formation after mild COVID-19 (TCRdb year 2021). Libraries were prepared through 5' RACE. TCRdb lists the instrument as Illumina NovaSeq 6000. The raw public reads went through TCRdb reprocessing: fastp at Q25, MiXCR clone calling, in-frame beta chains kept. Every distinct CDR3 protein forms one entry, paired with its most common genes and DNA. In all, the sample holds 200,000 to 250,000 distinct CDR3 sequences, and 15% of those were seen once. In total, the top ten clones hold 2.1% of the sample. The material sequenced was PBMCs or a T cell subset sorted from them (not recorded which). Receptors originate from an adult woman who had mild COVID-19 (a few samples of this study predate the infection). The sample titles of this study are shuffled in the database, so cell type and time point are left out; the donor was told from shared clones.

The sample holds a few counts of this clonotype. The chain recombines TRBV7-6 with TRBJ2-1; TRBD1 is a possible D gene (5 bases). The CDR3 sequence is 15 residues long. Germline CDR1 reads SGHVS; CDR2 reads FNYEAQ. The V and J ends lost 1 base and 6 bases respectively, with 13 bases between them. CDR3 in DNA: TGTGCCAGCAGCTTAGACGCGAATAGGGGCAATGAGCAGTTCTTC. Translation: CASSLDANRGNEQFF.

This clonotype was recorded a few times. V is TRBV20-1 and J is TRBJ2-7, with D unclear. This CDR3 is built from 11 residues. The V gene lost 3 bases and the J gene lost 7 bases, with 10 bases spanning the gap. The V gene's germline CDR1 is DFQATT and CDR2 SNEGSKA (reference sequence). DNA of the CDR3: TGCAGTGCTAGTCCGGGTAGGGAGCAGTACTTC. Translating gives CSASPGREQYF.

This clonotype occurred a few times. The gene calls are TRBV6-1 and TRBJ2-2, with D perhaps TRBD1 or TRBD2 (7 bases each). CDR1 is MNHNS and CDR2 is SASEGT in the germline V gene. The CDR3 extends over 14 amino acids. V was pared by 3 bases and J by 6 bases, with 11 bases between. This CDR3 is CASSDQGGAGELFF. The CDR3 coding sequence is TGTGCCAGCAGTGATCAGGGGGGGGCCGGGGAGCTGTTTTTT.

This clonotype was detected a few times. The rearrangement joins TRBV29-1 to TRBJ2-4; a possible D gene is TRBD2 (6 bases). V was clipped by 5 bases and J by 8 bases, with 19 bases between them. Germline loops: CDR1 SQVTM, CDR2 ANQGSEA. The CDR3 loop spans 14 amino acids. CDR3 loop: CSVSPSATRDIQYF. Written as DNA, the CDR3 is TGCAGCGTTTCCCCTAGCGCGACTCGGGACATTCAGTACTTC.

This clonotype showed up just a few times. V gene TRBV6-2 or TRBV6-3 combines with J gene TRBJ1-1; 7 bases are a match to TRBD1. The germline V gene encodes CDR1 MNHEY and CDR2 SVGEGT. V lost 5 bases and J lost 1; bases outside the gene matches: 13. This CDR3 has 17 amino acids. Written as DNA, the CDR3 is TGTGCCAGCAGTAGTGATCGGACAGGTGGGGCGAACACTGAAGCTTTCTTT. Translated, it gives CASSSDRTGGANTEAFF.

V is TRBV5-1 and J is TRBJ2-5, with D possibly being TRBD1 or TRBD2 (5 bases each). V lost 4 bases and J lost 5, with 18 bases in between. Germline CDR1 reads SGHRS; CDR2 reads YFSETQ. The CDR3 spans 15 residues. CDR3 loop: CASSQRMGVEETQYF. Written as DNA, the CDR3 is TGCGCCAGCAGCCAGCGAATGGGGGTGGAGGAGACCCAGTACTTC.

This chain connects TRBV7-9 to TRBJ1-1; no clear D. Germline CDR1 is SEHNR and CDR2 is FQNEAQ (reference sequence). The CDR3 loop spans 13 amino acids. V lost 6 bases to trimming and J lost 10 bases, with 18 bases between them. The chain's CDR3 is CASSYGEVDAAFF. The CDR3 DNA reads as TGTGCCAGCAGTTACGGAGAGGTGGATGCAGCTTTCTTT.

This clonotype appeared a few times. The chain's CDR3 is CASSLGLASEQFF. CDR3 coding DNA: TGTGCCAGCAGTCTAGGACTGGCAAGTGAGCAGTTCTTC. V usage is TRBV6-5 and J usage is TRBJ2-1; TRBD2 might be the D (5 bases). Trimming stripped 5 bases from V and 9 bases from J, with 14 bases between. CDR3 length: 13 amino acids. From germline, CDR1 is MNHEY and CDR2 SVGAGI.

The CDR3 is CASSPDGSNYGYTF. The CDR3 DNA reads TGTGCCAGCAGTCCTGACGGTTCTAACTATGGCTACACCTTC. The gene calls are TRBV6-5 and TRBJ1-2; D remains unclear. The CDR3 is 14 amino acids. CDR1 and CDR2 from the germline V gene are MNHEY and SVGAGI. Trimming pared 5 bases from V and 0 bases from J, leaving 10 bases between.

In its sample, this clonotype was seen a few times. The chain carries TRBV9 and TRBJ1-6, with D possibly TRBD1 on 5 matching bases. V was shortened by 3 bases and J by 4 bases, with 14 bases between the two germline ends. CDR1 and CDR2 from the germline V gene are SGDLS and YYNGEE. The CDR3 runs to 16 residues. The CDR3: CASSAPGGEYNSPLHF. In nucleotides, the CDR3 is TGTGCCAGCAGCGCCCCGGGGGGAGAATATAATTCACCCCTCCACTTT.

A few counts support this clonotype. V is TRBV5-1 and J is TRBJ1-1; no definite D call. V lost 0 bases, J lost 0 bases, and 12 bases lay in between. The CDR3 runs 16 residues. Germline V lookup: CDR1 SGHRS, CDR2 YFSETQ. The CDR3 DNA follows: TGCGCCAGCAGCTTGGTCAGGAACAGCCTGAACACTGAAGCTTTCTTT. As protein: CASSLVRNSLNTEAFF.

CDR3 sequence: CASSVKTLDTEAFF. CDR3 sequence (DNA): TGCGCCAGCAGCGTCAAGACCCTGGACACTGAAGCTTTCTTT. The chain couples TRBV5-1 to TRBJ1-1; no definite D call. Germline V gene lookup returns CDR1 SGHRS and CDR2 YFSETQ. The CDR3 covers 14 residues. Trimming removed 4 bases at V and 3 bases at J, with 13 bases between.

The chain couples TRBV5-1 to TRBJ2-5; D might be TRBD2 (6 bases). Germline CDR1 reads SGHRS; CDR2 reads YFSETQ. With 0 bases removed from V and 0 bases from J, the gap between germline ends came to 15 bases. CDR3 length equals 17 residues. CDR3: CASSLAQSGGNQETQYF. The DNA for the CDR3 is TGCGCCAGCAGCTTGGCCCAGTCAGGAGGGAACCAAGAGACCCAGTACTTC.

For the CDR3, the DNA is TGTGCCACCGGGAGGACAGATACGCAGTATTTT. It is translated as CATGRTDTQYF. The gene calls are TRBV24-1 and TRBJ2-3; D is possibly TRBD2 (6 bases). This CDR3 comprises 11 residues. V was trimmed by 9 bases and J by 3 bases, leaving 6 bases between them. The V gene's germline CDR1 is KGHDR and CDR2 SFDVKD.

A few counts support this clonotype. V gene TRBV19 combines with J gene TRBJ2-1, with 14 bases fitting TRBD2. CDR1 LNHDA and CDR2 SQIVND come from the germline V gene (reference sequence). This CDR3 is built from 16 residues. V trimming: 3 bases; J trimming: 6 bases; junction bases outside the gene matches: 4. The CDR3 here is CASSILTSGRGNEQFF. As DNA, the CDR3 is TGTGCCAGTAGTATCTTGACTAGCGGGAGGGGCAATGAGCAGTTCTTC.

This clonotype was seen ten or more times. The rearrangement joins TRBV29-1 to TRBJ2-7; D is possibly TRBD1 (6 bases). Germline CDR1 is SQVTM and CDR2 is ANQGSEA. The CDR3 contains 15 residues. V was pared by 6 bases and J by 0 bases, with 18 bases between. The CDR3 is CSVIWTARSSYEQYF. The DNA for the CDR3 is TGCAGCGTCATATGGACAGCCAGGAGCTCCTACGAGCAGTACTTC.

This CDR3 reads CASSHFGQNTGELFF. CDR3 nucleotides: TGTGCCAGCAGCCATTTTGGACAGAACACCGGGGAGCTGTTTTTT. The chain links TRBV3-1 to TRBJ2-2, with D perhaps matching TRBD1 (5 bases). The ends were cut back, 3 bases at V and 1 base at J, with 9 bases in the middle. The CDR3 runs 15 residues. CDR1 and CDR2 (germline): LGHDT, YNNKEL (reference sequence).

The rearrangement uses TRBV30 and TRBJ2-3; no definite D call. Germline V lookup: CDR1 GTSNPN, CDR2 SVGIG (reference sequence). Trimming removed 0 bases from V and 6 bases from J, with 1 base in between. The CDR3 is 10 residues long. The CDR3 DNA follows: TGTGCCTGGAGTGTTGATACGCAGTATTTT. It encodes CAWSVDTQYF.

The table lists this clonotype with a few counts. The chain's CDR3 is CASSVQGGNTEAFF. DNA of the CDR3: TGCGCCAGCAGCGTGCAGGGGGGGAACACTGAAGCTTTCTTT. The rearrangement uses TRBV5-1 and TRBJ1-1, with 7 bases matching TRBD1. This CDR3 spans 14 amino acids. CDR1 is SGHRS and CDR2 is YFSETQ in the germline V gene. Germline trimming cut 4 bases from V and 1 base from J; bases unmatched to any gene: 4.

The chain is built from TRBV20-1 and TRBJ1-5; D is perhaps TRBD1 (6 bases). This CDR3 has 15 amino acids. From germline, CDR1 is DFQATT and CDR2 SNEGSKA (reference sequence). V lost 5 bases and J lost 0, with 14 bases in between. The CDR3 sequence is CSAQPGQSSNQPQHF. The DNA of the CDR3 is TGCAGTGCTCAACCTGGACAGTCTAGCAATCAGCCCCAGCATTTT.

The CDR3, as DNA: TGTGCCACCAGTGATTCGACTCTTTCGAGCGGTGAGCAGTTCTTC. Translation gives CATSDSTLSSGEQFF. The chain carries TRBV24-1 and TRBJ2-1, with a weak D call TRBD2 (5 bases). Germline lookup yields CDR1 KGHDR and CDR2 SFDVKD. With 2 bases removed from V and 9 bases from J, the gap between germline ends came to 16 bases. The CDR3 loop spans 15 amino acids.

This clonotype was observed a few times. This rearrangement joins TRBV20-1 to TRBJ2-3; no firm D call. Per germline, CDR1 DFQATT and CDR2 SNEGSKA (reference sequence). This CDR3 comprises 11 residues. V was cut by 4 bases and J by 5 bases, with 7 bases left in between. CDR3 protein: CSATRRDTQYF. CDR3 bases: TGCAGTGCTACCAGACGAGATACGCAGTATTTT.

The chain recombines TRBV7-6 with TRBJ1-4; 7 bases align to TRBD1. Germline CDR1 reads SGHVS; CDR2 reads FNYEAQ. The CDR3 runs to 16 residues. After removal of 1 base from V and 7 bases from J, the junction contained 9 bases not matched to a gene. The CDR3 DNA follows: TGTGCCAGCAGCTTAGGCCGACGCCAGGGGGGTGAAAAACTGTTTTTT. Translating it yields CASSLGRRQGGEKLFF.